This T cell receptor (beta chain) derives from a study of T cells in Graves' hyperthyroidism and ophthalmopathy (dated by TCRdb to 2018 to 2020). For the wider study: Peripheral blood samples were taken at initial diagnosis, before any treatment was given. The 75 to 100 discovery patients were randomly divided into training and test sets at a 7:3 ratio. An independent validation cohort of under 20 hyperthyroidism patients and more than 15 patients who later progressed to ophthalmopathy tested prospective prediction of ophthalmopathy. According to the paper, TCR Vbeta CDR3 sequencing was carried out on about 140 peripheral blood samples, which came from under 50 ophthalmopathy, approximately 72 hyperthyroidism and some 17 progressor patients. Once sampling was done, hyperthyroidism patients were given methimazole at a starting dose of 30 mg daily, whereas ophthalmopathy patients were given high-dose intravenous methylprednisolone. A discovery cohort of approximately 97 patients, approximately 45 with Graves' ophthalmopathy and approximately 55 with stable Graves' hyperthyroidism, was used to find distinguishing TCR V-J signatures. In over five Graves' hyperthyroidism patients, the study also compared T-cell repertoires from thyroid tissue with T-cell repertoires from blood.

A patient counted as having stable Graves' hyperthyroidism if no progression to ophthalmopathy occurred over 18 months of follow-up. Hyperthyroidism patients were newly diagnosed, had a disease duration of under 2 months, and were aged 18 to 65 years. Patients with uncontrolled infections, other autoimmune diseases, pregnancy or lactation were excluded. Clinical symptoms, serum thyroxine and TRAb, thyroid ultrasound, and orbital computed tomography formed the basis for the diagnoses. PBMCs were isolated from more than 9 ml of fresh peripheral blood by Ficoll-Paque density gradient centrifugation. Trizol reagent was used to extract total RNA, and RNA quality was then checked on an Agilent 2100 Bioanalyzer. This clonotype occurred many times. No cognate antigen has been identified for it. No per-base quality is available; no much larger clone lies one base away. Overall study outcomes, separate from this receptor: Most expanded thyroid clonotypes (frequency above 0.001) were also detected in blood, a finding suggesting that blood repertoires may reflect thyroid immune responses. In validation, the model predicted progression to ophthalmopathy with just under 71% sensitivity and 72% to 85% specificity, a median of approximately 6.5 months before onset. Sample size was not statistically predetermined, and blinding of investigators to group allocation was not performed. A model built on a 13 V-J signature distinguished ophthalmopathy from stable hyperthyroidism, reaching around 90% sensitivity and around 82% specificity in cross-validation and 80%/75% in testing.

Amplification of TCR beta CDR3 regions was carried out from RNA transcripts. For the first round of RT-PCR on the TCR CDR3, the HTBI primer set was used together with the Qiagen OneStep RT-PCR kit. Libraries were constructed in a second round of multiplex PCR, after which size selection and purification were performed. Paired-end sequencing of the libraries was performed with 100 bp reads on an Illumina HiSeq2000. The source study handled its data this way. SOAPnuke was used to process the raw data, throwing out any read that contained adapters or uncalled bases, had a mean Phred below 15, or lacked an exact constant-primer or identifier match. High-quality paired reads were merged using COPE v1.2.5, and each unique nucleotide sequence was defined as a clonotype. Clonotypes were aligned to IMGT TRBV, TRBD and TRBJ reference segments using MiTCR v1.1. Only V-J combinations with frequency above 0.0001, covering roughly 99% of repertoires, were analysed. The TCS score was defined as the ratio of F50 (clonal expansion) to E x V (chaos), calculated using BLOSUM62-based TCRdist between CDR3 peptides within each V-J. Welch's t-statistics and random forest reduced several hundred V-J features to 10 to 15, which were used in a naive Bayes classifier (R e1071). Starting from the raw public reads, TCRdb applied fastp trimming at Q25, assembled clones with MiXCR and retained in-frame beta chains. Rows with a matching CDR3 protein are joined into one entry that keeps the most common DNA and genes. Clone size and V and J calls follow TCRdb, not the original study. Present in this sample are some 740,000 distinct CDR3 sequences, approximately 14% of which were seen just once. The ten largest clonotypes hold approximately 10% of the sample.

CDR1 and CDR2 were assigned from the germline V gene as SGHVS and FQNEAQ. The V end loses 1 base and the J end loses 3 bases, and a stretch of 16 bases separates them. Inclusive of the bounding cysteine and phenylalanine, the CDR3 is 16 residues long. Only the CDR3 DNA stays, 48 bases, in frame from base 1. Sample: blood. The rearrangement combines TRBV7-8 with TRBJ2-7, with a tentative D gene TRBD1 over 5 matching bases. The TCR originated in a woman between 18 and 29 years old with Graves' hyperthyroidism. The CDR3 protein sequence reads: CASSLGPSGFFYEQYF. DNA sequence: TGTGCCAGCAGCTTAGGCCCATCAGGGTTCTTCTACGAGCAGTACTTC.